These 7 T cell receptor beta chains were sequenced from one sample in a study of control samples from healthy donors and cancer patients. TCRdb's copy holds only in-frame clones and misses some; the assay was immunoSEQ multiplex PCR. This table holds about 80,000 clones, under 90% found once. The sample consisted of blood. All receptors derive from a middle-aged man in good health.

Comments on this clone: Other DNA sequences of this sample code for an identical CDR3. The chain joins TRBV6-5 to TRBJ1-5, with D unclear. V lost 0 bases to trimming and J lost 0 bases, with 9 bases between them. Looked up from germline, CDR1 is MNHEY and CDR2 is SVGAGI. The length of the CDR3 is 16 residues. The DNA of the CDR3 is TGTGCCAGCAGTTACTCCGGGGTGAGTAGCAATCAGCCCCAGCATTTT. Encoded protein: CASSYSGVSSNQPQHF.

The CDR3 is CSASSSTGDYGYTF. The CDR3 coding sequence is TGCAGTGCTAGTAGCTCAACGGGGGACTATGGCTACACCTTC. The chain employs TRBV20-1 and TRBJ1-2; possibly TRBD1 for D (5 bases). This CDR3 is 14 amino acids long. With 3 bases removed from V and 3 bases from J, the gap between germline ends came to 14 bases. Germline CDR1 and CDR2: DFQATT and SNEGSKA (reference sequence).

The chain uses TRBV27 and TRBJ2-1; D unclear. Germline V gene data show CDR1 as MNHEY and CDR2 as SMNVEV (reference sequence). This CDR3 region has 15 residues. V lost 7 bases and J lost 0, with 13 bases in between. The CDR3 here is CASIPRRSSYNEQFF. CDR3 sequence (DNA): TGTGCCAGCATTCCCCGACGGAGCTCCTACAATGAGCAGTTCTTC.

This clone has only a few counts. The chain has TRBV6-2 or TRBV6-3 and TRBJ1-5; TRBD1 is a possible D gene (5 bases). Germline CDR1 MNHEY, CDR2 SVGEGT. The CDR3 contains 17 residues. Trimming stripped 0 bases from V and 3 bases from J, with 15 bases between. Here the CDR3 DNA reads TGTGCCAGCAGTTACTCGGTGTTCAGGGAGCCCAATCAGCCCCAGCATTTT. Its translation is CASSYSVFREPNQPQHF.

A few counts support this clone. The chain combines TRBV29-1 with TRBJ2-7; the D gene is possibly TRBD2 (5 bases). CDR3 length: 12 amino acids. Germline assignment: CDR1 SQVTM and CDR2 ANQGSEA. V was clipped by 5 bases and J by 4 bases, with 12 bases between them. CDR3 residues: CSVRGIGYEQYF. CDR3 DNA sequence: TGCAGCGTTCGGGGTATTGGATACGAGCAGTACTTC.

The chain joins TRBV12-2 to TRBJ2-7; the D call in the table, TRBD2, was not verified against the DNA. TRBV12-2 is a pseudogene. The CDR3 runs to 12 residues. CDR3 nucleotides: TGTGCAAGTCGCTTCTCTTTCTACGAGCAGTACTTC. Its protein is CASRFSFYEQYF.

The chain couples TRBV12-3 or TRBV12-4 to TRBJ1-1; possible D gene TRBD1, 6 bases. The ends were cut back, 2 bases at V and 6 bases at J, with 10 bases in the middle. The length of the CDR3 is 13 residues. This CDR3 is CASSLRGRAEAFF. As DNA, the CDR3 is TGTGCCAGCAGTTTAAGGGGGAGGGCTGAAGCTTTCTTT.